Following are 32 T cell receptor beta chains from one sample sequenced in a study of blood T cell repertoires in COVID-19 (dated by TCRdb to the early 2020s). The library was prepared using the immunoSEQ multiplex PCR assay. TCRdb's version of the immuneACCESS table is confined to in-frame rearrangements and falls short of the full clone set. An unresolved V gene accounts for under half of the shortfall where checked; the remainder is of unknown origin. For this sample there are 200,000 to 250,000 clones; approximately 83% appear just once. About 4.8% of the sample is held by the ten biggest clonotypes. The sequenced sample consisted of PBMCs or T cells enriched from blood (not recorded which). The receptors here all came from a woman between 45 and 60 years old who had been exposed to COVID-19.

The chain joins TRBV18 to TRBJ1-2, with 8 nucleotides matching TRBD1. This CDR3 region has 15 residues. Trimming took 5 bases from V and 7 from J; bases not matched to a gene: 12. Germline lookup yields CDR1 KGHSH and CDR2 LQKENI. As DNA, the CDR3 is TGTGCCAGCTCAGAACTTCCAGGGGGCAGTGGTGGCTACACCTTC. It yields the protein CASSELPGGSGGYTF.

Turning to this clone: The same CDR3 can be traced to other DNA sequences in this sample. The V call is TRBV9, the J call TRBJ2-1; 10 bases fit TRBD1. Trimming removed 3 bases from V and 6 bases from J; junction bases left unmatched: 3. Germline values: CDR1 SGDLS, CDR2 YYNGEE. The CDR3 is made up of 14 amino acids. The chain's CDR3 is CASSARTGGNEQFF. For the CDR3, the DNA is TGTGCCAGCAGCGCGCGGACAGGGGGCAATGAGCAGTTCTTC. Full variable domain (missing parts from reference TRBV9 and TRBJ2-1): DSGVTQTPKHLITATGQRVTLRCSPRSGDLSVYWYQQSLDQGLQFLIQYYNGEERAKGNILERFSAQQFPDLHSELNLSSLELGDSALYFCASSARTGGNEQFFGPGTRLTVL.

The V gene is TRBV30, the J gene TRBJ1-2; D is unclear. Per germline, CDR1 GTSNPN and CDR2 SVGIG (reference sequence). This CDR3 has 13 amino acids. Between the trimmed V and J ends, which lost 4 bases and 6 bases, there was a span of 15 bases. The CDR3 DNA follows: TGTGCCTGGACCAAACACGGAGCACATGGCTACACCTTC. It is translated as CAWTKHGAHGYTF.

The gene calls are TRBV6-1 and TRBJ2-7; maybe TRBD1 (6 bases). The CDR3 extends over 16 amino acids. Deletions cut 2 bases from V and 4 bases from J, with 18 bases between. Per germline, CDR1 MNHNS and CDR2 SASEGT. The CDR3 here is CASSEWGQGRAYEQYF. CDR3 bases: TGTGCCAGCAGTGAATGGGGGCAGGGCAGGGCTTACGAGCAGTACTTC.

CDR3 bases: TGTGCCAGCAGCTTTGAGACTAGCGGATACAATGAGCAGTTCTTC. Amino acids: CASSFETSGYNEQFF. This chain links TRBV7-9 with TRBJ2-1, with 9 bases identical to TRBD2. This CDR3 is built from 15 residues. V lost 3 bases, J lost 4 bases, and 4 bases stayed unmatched. Per germline, CDR1 SEHNR and CDR2 FQNEAQ (reference sequence).

The V call is TRBV5-4, the J call TRBJ1-2; 9 bases are shared with TRBD1. Losses at the gene ends were 0 bases for V and 3 bases for J; bases not matched to a gene: 3. Germline values: CDR1 SGHNT, CDR2 YYREEE (reference sequence). This CDR3 contains 15 residues. CDR3 in amino acids: CASSLETGGHYGYTF. The CDR3 bases are TGTGCCAGCAGCTTGGAAACAGGGGGCCACTATGGCTACACCTTC.

J is TRBJ2-7 and V is TRBV27, with 7 nucleotides matching TRBD1. Per the germline V gene, CDR1 is MNHEY and CDR2 is SMNVEV (reference sequence). V gave up 5 bases and J gave up 3 bases; unmatched junction bases: 7. The length of the CDR3 is 14 residues. CDR3 in DNA: TGTGCCAGCAGTCCCCCCGGGACAGTCTACGAGCAGTACTTC. This sequence encodes CASSPPGTVYEQYF.

For the CDR3, the DNA is TGTGCCACCAGCAGACGGGACAGTCCTAGTTCACCCCTCCACTTT. This codes for CATSRRDSPSSPLHF. V gene TRBV15 combines with J gene TRBJ1-6; TRBD1 matches at 7 bases. The CDR3 has 15 residues. V trimming: 2 bases; J trimming: 9 bases; junction bases outside the gene matches: 7. CDR1 and CDR2 from the germline V gene are LNHNV and YYDKDF (reference sequence).

The rearrangement links TRBV12-3 or TRBV12-4 to TRBJ2-7; D is undetermined. The CDR3 totals 12 residues. Trimming removed 3 bases at V and 6 bases at J, with 9 bases between. The CDR3 loop reads CASSLSGGEQYF. The CDR3 DNA sequence: TGTGCCAGCAGTTTGTCGGGTGGCGAGCAGTACTTC.

The chain recombines TRBV28 with TRBJ2-1, with a tentative D call TRBD2 (7 bases). V dropped 8 bases and J dropped 7 bases, with 18 bases sitting between them. Germline CDR1 is MDHEN and CDR2 is SYDVKM. CDR3 length equals 14 residues. The CDR3 is CASAGAGARNEQFF. The CDR3 DNA is TGTGCCAGCGCGGGAGCAGGGGCTAGGAATGAGCAGTTCTTC.

V is TRBV5-8 and J is TRBJ2-3; 13 bases are a match to TRBD2. V shed 0 bases and J 6 bases; nucleotides not matched to a gene: 4. The CDR3 extends over 16 amino acids. Germline V gene lookup returns CDR1 SGHTS and CDR2 YDEGEE. Here the CDR3 DNA reads TGTGCCAGCAGCTTGGAACTAGCGGGGGGGTTCGATACGCAGTATTTT. Amino acids: CASSLELAGGFDTQYF. Full variable domain (remainder filled in from reference TRBV5-8 and TRBJ2-3): EAGVTQSPTHLIKTRGQQATLRCSPISGHTSVYWYQQALGLGLQFLLWYDEGEERNRGNFPPRFSGRQFPNYSSELNVNALELEDSALYLCASSLELAGGFDTQYFGPGTRLTVL.

Here the CDR3 DNA reads TGTGCCAGCAGCCAAGGCGACAGTATACAGCCCCAGCATTTT. Translated, it gives CASSQGDSIQPQHF. This sequence joins TRBV3-1 (or the pseudogene TRBV3-2) and TRBJ1-5; TRBD1 might be the D (5 bases). Germline V gene lookup returns CDR1 LGHDT and CDR2 YNNKEL (reference sequence). The CDR3 length is 14 residues. Trimming took 1 base from V and 7 from J, leaving 11 bases between them.

The gene calls are TRBV5-1 and TRBJ1-1, with D maybe TRBD1 (6 bases). The CDR3 contains 15 residues. V was trimmed by 0 bases and J by 4 bases, leaving 13 bases between them. CDR1 is SGHRS and CDR2 is YFSETQ in the germline V gene. As DNA, the CDR3 is TGCGCCAGCAGCTTGGGTGGGGGCCGGGGCACTGAAGCTTTCTTT. It yields the protein CASSLGGGRGTEAFF. Looking up the rest from reference TRBV5-1 and TRBJ1-1 gives the full variable domain: KAGVTQTPRYLIKTRGQQVTLSCSPISGHRSVSWYQQTPGQGLQFLFEYFSETQRNKGNFPGRFSGRQFSNSRSEMNVSTLELGDSALYLCASSLGGGRGTEAFFGQGTRLTVV.

The chain couples TRBV2 to TRBJ1-2; D remains ambiguous. The germline V gene has CDR1 SNHLY and CDR2 FYNNEI. The CDR3 sequence is 15 residues long. With 2 bases removed from V and 4 bases from J, the gap between germline ends came to 14 bases. The CDR3 nucleotides read TGTGCCAGCAGTGAAATTGGGAGAAGAGGCTATGGCTACACCTTC. It encodes CASSEIGRRGYGYTF.

The J gene is TRBJ2-5, the V gene TRBV6-1, with 7 bases lining up with TRBD1. The CDR3 length is 16 residues. With V trimmed by 2 bases and J by 1 base, 7 bases remained unmatched. Germline assignment: CDR1 MNHNS and CDR2 SASEGT. This CDR3 reads CASSETRTGSQETQYF. CDR3 sequence (DNA): TGTGCCAGCAGTGAAACTCGGACAGGCAGCCAAGAGACCCAGTACTTC.

This clone is a singleton in its sample. The V and J genes are TRBV7-8 and TRBJ2-7; 7 bases are a match to TRBD1. V dropped 0 bases and J dropped 2; count of bases not matched to a gene: 10. The CDR3 extends over 17 amino acids. Germline CDR1 is SGHVS and CDR2 is FQNEAQ. For the CDR3, the DNA is TGTGCCAGCAGCTTAGCGGTGGGACAGCCGGAACCCTACGAGCAGTACTTC. This sequence encodes CASSLAVGQPEPYEQYF.

This chain joins TRBV12-3 or TRBV12-4 and TRBJ1-1, with D possibly matching TRBD1 (5 bases). The CDR3 is made up of 12 amino acids. Trimming pared 3 bases from V and 6 bases from J, leaving 8 bases between. The CDR3 nucleotides read TGTGCCAGCAGTTTTATCAGGGCTGAAGCTTTCTTT. Translation: CASSFIRAEAFF.

This sequence joins TRBV4-3 and TRBJ2-7; D gene uncertain. The length of the CDR3 is 15 residues. From germline, CDR1 is LGHNA and CDR2 YSLEER. The V gene lost 4 bases and the J gene lost 2 bases, with 15 bases spanning the gap. The CDR3 region is CASSRMAGGPYEQYF. The CDR3 DNA is TGCGCCAGCAGCCGCATGGCAGGTGGTCCCTACGAGCAGTACTTC.

V gene TRBV7-2 combines with J gene TRBJ1-2; no definite D call. Germline V lookup: CDR1 SGHTA, CDR2 FQGNSA. The CDR3 has 14 amino acids. V was clipped by 5 bases and J by 3 bases, with 13 bases between them. In nucleotides, the CDR3 is TGTGCCAGCAGCCCGGAGCCGCGGGACTATGGCTACACCTTC. Amino acid sequence: CASSPEPRDYGYTF.

This chain uses TRBV5-1 with TRBJ1-2; no clear D. This CDR3 has 15 residues. Per germline, CDR1 SGHRS and CDR2 YFSETQ. The germline V and J ends were trimmed by 0 bases and 1 base, with 10 bases remaining between them. CDR3 sequence (DNA): TGCGCCAGCAGCTTGGGAGGGAACCTTAACTATGGCTACACCTTC. Translation gives CASSLGGNLNYGYTF.

This chain uses TRBV2 with TRBJ2-2; D unclear. The length of the CDR3 is 14 residues. Germline lookup yields CDR1 SNHLY and CDR2 FYNNEI. Trimming took 6 bases from V and 5 from J, leaving 13 bases between them. In DNA form, the CDR3 reads TGTGCCAGCAGAAATATTCCTCCTACCGGGGAGCTGTTTTTT. Protein product: CASRNIPPTGELFF.

This chain links TRBV5-1 with TRBJ1-1; D perhaps matches TRBD1 (5 bases). The CDR3 extends over 13 amino acids. The V gene's germline CDR1 is SGHRS and CDR2 YFSETQ. V lost 0 bases and J lost 8, with 11 bases in between. The DNA of the CDR3 is TGCGCCAGCAGCTTGGCCGACAGTACGGAAGCTTTCTTT. Amino acid sequence: CASSLADSTEAFF.

The chain links TRBV5-1 to TRBJ1-1; unclear D gene. From germline, CDR1 is SGHRS and CDR2 YFSETQ. There are 14 residues in the CDR3. V lost 1 base, J lost 1 base, and 8 bases lay in between. CDR3 in amino acids: CASSLSGRNTEAFF. CDR3 coding DNA: TGCGCCAGCAGCTTGAGCGGCAGGAACACTGAAGCTTTCTTT.

The chain is built from TRBV2 and TRBJ1-5; a weak D match, TRBD1 (5 bases). Deletions cut 2 bases from V and 3 bases from J, with 11 bases between. The CDR3 contains 15 residues. From germline, CDR1 is SNHLY and CDR2 FYNNEI. CDR3 loop: CASSEWQGINQPQHF. The CDR3 nucleotides are TGTGCCAGCAGTGAATGGCAGGGTATCAATCAGCCCCAGCATTTT.

This clone has only a few counts. The chain uses TRBV5-1 and TRBJ1-1, with 7 bases matching TRBD1. The CDR3 contains 15 residues. V dropped 4 bases and J dropped 6; count of bases not matched to a gene: 12. Germline values: CDR1 SGHRS, CDR2 YFSETQ. This chain's CDR3 is CASSDEGAKGSEAFF. DNA of the CDR3: TGCGCCAGCAGCGATGAGGGGGCTAAGGGGTCTGAAGCTTTCTTT.

In DNA form, the CDR3 reads TGTGCCAGCAGCCGGGACAGGGGAAATGAAAAACTGTTTTTT. Its protein is CASSRDRGNEKLFF. The chain employs TRBV7-2 and TRBJ1-4, with 10 positions matching TRBD1. Germline trimming cut 5 bases from V and 5 bases from J; bases unmatched to any gene: 2. In germline, CDR1 is SGHTA, CDR2 FQGNSA. The CDR3 is made up of 14 amino acids.

The chain recombines TRBV7-2 with TRBJ1-1, with 12 nucleotides matching TRBD1. The CDR3 spans 15 residues. Trimming cost V 5 bases and J 7 bases; bases outside gene matches: 8. Germline CDR1 and CDR2: SGHTA and FQGNSA. CDR3 in amino acids: CASSPEGQGASEAFF. CDR3 nucleotides: TGTGCCAGCAGCCCTGAGGGACAGGGGGCGAGTGAAGCTTTCTTT.

The chain uses TRBV6-5 and TRBJ2-2; no clear D gene. The V gene lost 5 bases and the J gene lost 4 bases, with 11 bases spanning the gap. In germline, CDR1 is MNHEY, CDR2 SVGAGI. CDR3 size: 14 residues. This chain's CDR3 is CASSLPGFTGELFF. CDR3 DNA sequence: TGTGCCAGCAGTCTTCCAGGATTCACCGGGGAGCTGTTTTTT.

The rearrangement joins TRBV7-9 to TRBJ2-5, with TRBD2 matching over 10 bases. V dropped 5 bases and J dropped 1; count of bases not matched to a gene: 7. Germline CDR1 SEHNR, CDR2 FQNEAQ (reference sequence). This CDR3 comprises 16 residues. Here the CDR3 reads CASSLWLAGVQETQYF. The CDR3 nucleotides are TGTGCCAGCAGCCTTTGGCTAGCGGGGGTCCAAGAGACCCAGTACTTC.

The chain couples TRBV29-1 to TRBJ1-2; D uncertain. V was cut by 7 bases and J by 8 bases, with 14 bases left in between. The CDR3 is 11 residues long. Germline-derived CDR1 and CDR2 are SQVTM and ANQGSEA. DNA of the CDR3: TGCAGCGCCTTCGGGGAGGAGGGCTACACCTTC. Protein sequence: CSAFGEEGYTF. Together with reference TRBV29-1 and TRBJ1-2, the CDR3 gives the full variable domain: SAVISQKPSRDICQRGTSLTIQCQVDSQVTMMFWYRQQPGQSLTLIATANQGSEATYESGFVIDKFPISRPNLTFSTLTVSNMSPEDSSIYLCSAFGEEGYTFGSGTRLTVV.

The J gene is TRBJ2-5, the V gene TRBV11-3, with D unclear. There are 17 residues in the CDR3. V was cut by 5 bases and J by 4 bases, with 23 bases left in between. Looked up from germline, CDR1 is SGHNT and CDR2 is YENEEA. CDR3 sequence: CASSLGLGRGGRETQYF. CDR3 coding DNA: TGTGCCAGCAGCCTAGGTCTGGGTCGCGGTGGCAGAGAGACCCAGTACTTC.

This clone was recorded once. The chain is built from TRBV7-2 and TRBJ2-5; D remains unclear. The V and J ends lost 4 bases and 5 bases respectively, with 11 bases between them. The CDR3 extends over 13 amino acids. CDR1 is SGHTA, CDR2 FQGNSA, per germline. CDR3 region: CASSSGARETQYF. The CDR3 nucleotides read TGTGCCAGCAGCTCGGGTGCGCGGGAGACCCAGTACTTC.